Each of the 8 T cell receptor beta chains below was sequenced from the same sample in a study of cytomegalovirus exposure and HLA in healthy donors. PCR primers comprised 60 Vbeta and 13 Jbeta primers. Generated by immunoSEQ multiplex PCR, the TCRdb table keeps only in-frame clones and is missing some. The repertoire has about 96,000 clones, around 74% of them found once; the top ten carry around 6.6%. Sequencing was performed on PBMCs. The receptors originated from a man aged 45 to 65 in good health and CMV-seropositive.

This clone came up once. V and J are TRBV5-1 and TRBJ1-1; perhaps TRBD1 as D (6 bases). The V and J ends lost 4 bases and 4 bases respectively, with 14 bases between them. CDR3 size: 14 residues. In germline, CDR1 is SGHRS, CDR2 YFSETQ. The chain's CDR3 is CASSLVDSVTEAFF. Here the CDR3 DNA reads TGCGCCAGCAGCCTGGTGGACAGCGTCACTGAAGCTTTCTTT.

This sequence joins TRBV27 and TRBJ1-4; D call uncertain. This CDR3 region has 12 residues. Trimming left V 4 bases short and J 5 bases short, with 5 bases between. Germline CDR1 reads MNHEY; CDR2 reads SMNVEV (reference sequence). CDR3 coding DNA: TGTGCCAGCAGTTCCCTAAATGAAAAACTGTTTTTT. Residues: CASSSLNEKLFF.

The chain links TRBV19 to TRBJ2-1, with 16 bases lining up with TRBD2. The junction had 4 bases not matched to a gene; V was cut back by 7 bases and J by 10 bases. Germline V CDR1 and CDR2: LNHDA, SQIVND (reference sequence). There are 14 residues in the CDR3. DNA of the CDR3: TGTGCCAGTATCGGGACTAGCGGGGGGGACGAGCAGTTCTTC. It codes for CASIGTSGGDEQFF.

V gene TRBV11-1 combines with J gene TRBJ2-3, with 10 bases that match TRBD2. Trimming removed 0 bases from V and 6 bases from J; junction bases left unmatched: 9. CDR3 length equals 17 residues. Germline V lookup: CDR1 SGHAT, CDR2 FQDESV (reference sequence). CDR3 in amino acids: CASSLAPAGGPWDTQYF. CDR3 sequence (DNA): TGTGCCAGCAGCTTAGCGCCAGCGGGGGGGCCTTGGGATACGCAGTATTTT.

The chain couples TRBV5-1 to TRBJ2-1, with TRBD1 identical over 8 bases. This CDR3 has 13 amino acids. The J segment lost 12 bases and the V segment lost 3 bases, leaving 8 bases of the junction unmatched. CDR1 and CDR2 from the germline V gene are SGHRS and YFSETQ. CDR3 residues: CASSYGTGGGQFF. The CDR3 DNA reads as TGCGCCAGCAGCTATGGGACAGGTGGGGGGCAGTTCTTC.

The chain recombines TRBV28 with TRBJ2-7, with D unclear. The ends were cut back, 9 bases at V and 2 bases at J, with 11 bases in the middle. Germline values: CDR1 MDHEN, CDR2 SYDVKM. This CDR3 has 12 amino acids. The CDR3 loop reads CASNTNTYEQYF. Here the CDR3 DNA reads TGTGCCAGTAACACCAACACCTACGAGCAGTACTTC.

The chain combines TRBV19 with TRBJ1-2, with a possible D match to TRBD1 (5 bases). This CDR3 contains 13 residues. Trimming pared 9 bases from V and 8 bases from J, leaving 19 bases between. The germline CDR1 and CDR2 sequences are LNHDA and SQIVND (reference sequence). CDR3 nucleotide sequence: TGTGCCAGCGCTACGGGGGGAGTTCGCGGCTACACCTTC. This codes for CASATGGVRGYTF. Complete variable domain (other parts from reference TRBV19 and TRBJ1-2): DGGITQSPKYLFRKEGQNVTLSCEQNLNHDAMYWYRQDPGQGLRLIYYSQIVNDFQKGDIAEGYSVSREKKESFPLTVTSAQKNPTAFYLCASATGGVRGYTFGSGTRLTVV.

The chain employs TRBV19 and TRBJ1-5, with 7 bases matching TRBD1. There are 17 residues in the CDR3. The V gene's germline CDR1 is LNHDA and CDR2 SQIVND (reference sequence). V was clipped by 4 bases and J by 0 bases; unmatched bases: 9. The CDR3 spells CASSSQAHRGSNQPQHF. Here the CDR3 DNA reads TGTGCCAGTAGTAGCCAAGCCCACAGGGGTAGCAATCAGCCCCAGCATTTT.